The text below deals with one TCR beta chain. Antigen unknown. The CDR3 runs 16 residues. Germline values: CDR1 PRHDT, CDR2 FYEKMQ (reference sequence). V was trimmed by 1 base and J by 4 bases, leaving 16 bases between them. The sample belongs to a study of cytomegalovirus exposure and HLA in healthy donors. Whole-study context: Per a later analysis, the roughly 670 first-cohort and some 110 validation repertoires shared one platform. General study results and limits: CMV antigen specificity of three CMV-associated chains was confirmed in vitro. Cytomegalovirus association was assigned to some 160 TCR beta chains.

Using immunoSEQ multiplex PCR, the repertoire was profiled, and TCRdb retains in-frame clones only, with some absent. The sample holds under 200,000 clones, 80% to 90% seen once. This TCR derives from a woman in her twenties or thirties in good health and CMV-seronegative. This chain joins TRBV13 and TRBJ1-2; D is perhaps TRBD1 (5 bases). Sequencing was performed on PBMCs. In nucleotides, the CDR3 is TGTGCCAGCAGCTTAGCGGCTCGGGGGGGTAGCTATGGCTACACCTTC. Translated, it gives CASSLAARGGSYGYTF.